This T cell receptor beta chain emerged from a study of blood T cell repertoires in COVID-19. Background on the study: Samples of COVID-19 (acute and convalescent) were obtained from the United States, Italy and Spain.

There are 17 residues in the CDR3. Trimming took 4 bases from V and 2 from J; bases not matched to a gene: 9. CDR1 is LGHDT and CDR2 is YNNKEL in the germline V gene (reference sequence). Clones were read by immunoSEQ multiplex PCR, and TCRdb kept only the in-frame ones, dropping some. This table has under 200,000 clones, 85% to 95% appearing once. The source is a man aged 45-65 years with acute or convalescent COVID-19. The chain carries TRBV3-1 (or the pseudogene TRBV3-2) and TRBJ1-3; 9 bases align to TRBD1. Sequencing was performed on peripheral blood. The CDR3 DNA is TGTGCCAGCAGCCCTAATACAGGGGGCAGTCCTGGAAACACCATATATTTT. Protein: CASSPNTGGSPGNTIYF.